Following are 28 T cell receptor beta chains from one sample sequenced in a study of cytomegalovirus exposure and HLA in healthy donors. The PCR had 60 Vbeta and 13 Jbeta primers. Assay: immunoSEQ multiplex PCR; the TCRdb copy retains only in-frame clones and omits some. This listing includes tens of thousands of clones. The source material was PBMCs. The receptors were sampled from a man in his forties or fifties in good health and CMV-seronegative.

The chain joins TRBV6-5 to TRBJ1-6; D may be TRBD1 (5 bases). CDR3 length: 15 residues. The ends were cut back, 0 bases at V and 8 bases at J, with 11 bases in the middle. Germline V gene data show CDR1 as MNHEY and CDR2 as SVGAGI. The CDR3 coding sequence is TGTGCCAGCAGTTACTCTTCCAGGGAGGATTCACCCCTCCACTTT. It encodes CASSYSSREDSPLHF.

The chain carries TRBV5-6 and TRBJ2-2; TRBD2 matches 12 bases. Germline-derived CDR1 and CDR2 are SGHDT and YYEEEE. The V segment lost 4 bases and the J segment 6 bases; nucleotides outside the gene matches: 7. The CDR3 is made up of 16 amino acids. In DNA form, the CDR3 reads TGTGCCAGCAGCATTCTAGCGGGGGGGCCAGCCGGGGAGCTGTTTTTT. Its translation: CASSILAGGPAGELFF.

The genes are TRBV7-3 and TRBJ2-2; 8 bases map to TRBD2. The germline gives CDR1 SGHTA, CDR2 FQGTGA. This CDR3 has 18 amino acids. V gave up 2 bases and J gave up 0 bases; unmatched junction bases: 8. CDR3 loop: CASSLAPGSGANTGELFF. The CDR3 DNA follows: TGTGCCAGCAGCTTAGCCCCGGGTAGCGGGGCGAACACCGGGGAGCTGTTTTTT. The full variable domain, completed using reference TRBV7-3 and TRBJ2-2, is GAGVSQTPSNKVTEKGKYVELRCDPISGHTALYWYRQSLGQGPEFLIYFQGTGAADDSGLPNDRFFAVRPEGSVSTLKIQRTERGDSAVYLCASSLAPGSGANTGELFFGEGSRLTVL.

The CDR3 nucleotides read TGTGCCAGCAGCCATCCCGGGACAGAGGCCTACTATGGCTACACCTTC. This translates into CASSHPGTEAYYGYTF. The gene calls are TRBV4-2 and TRBJ1-2; 7 positions agree with TRBD1. The CDR3 runs to 16 residues. V dropped 3 bases and J dropped 3; count of bases not matched to a gene: 10. The germline V gene has CDR1 LGHNA and CDR2 YNFKEQ.

The DNA of the CDR3 is TGTGCCGCCGGGACTAGCAAGGAGCAGTACTTC. It is translated as CAAGTSKEQYF. The V and J genes are TRBV10-3 and TRBJ2-7, with TRBD2 matching over 9 bases. J was trimmed by 7 bases and V by 11 bases; bases with no gene match: 6. The germline V gene has CDR1 ENHRY and CDR2 SYGVKD. This CDR3 spans 11 amino acids.

The chain carries TRBV5-4 and TRBJ1-1, with D unclear. V shed 2 bases and J shed 1 base, with 15 bases lying between them. The CDR3 runs 16 residues. The germline V gene encodes CDR1 SGHNT and CDR2 YYREEE (reference sequence). CDR3 in DNA: TGTGCCAGCAGCTTCGATTGGACGGGAGGGAACACTGAAGCTTTCTTT. Residues: CASSFDWTGGNTEAFF. The whole variable domain, remainder taken from reference TRBV5-4 and TRBJ1-1, is ETGVTQSPTHLIKTRGQQVTLRCSSQSGHNTVSWYQQALGQGPQFIFQYYREEENGRGNFPPRFSGLQFPNYSSELNVNALELDDSALYLCASSFDWTGGNTEAFFGQGTRLTVV.

The chain uses TRBV7-3 and TRBJ1-5, with TRBD1 as a possible D gene (5 bases). CDR3 length: 13 amino acids. Germline-derived CDR1 and CDR2 are SGHTA and FQGTGA. Trimming cost V 5 bases and J 4 bases, with 9 bases left between them. The CDR3 protein is CASSQGPNQPQHF. CDR3 sequence (DNA): TGTGCCAGCAGCCAGGGCCCGAATCAGCCCCAGCATTTT.

V usage is TRBV28 and J usage is TRBJ2-1, with TRBD2 identical over 11 bases. Germline V gene data show CDR1 as MDHEN and CDR2 as SYDVKM. CDR3 length: 16 amino acids. With V trimmed by 3 bases and J by 3 bases, 4 bases remained unmatched. As DNA, the CDR3 is TGTGCCAGCAGTTTTAATCTAGCGGGGGGCTACAATGAGCAGTTCTTC. As protein: CASSFNLAGGYNEQFF.

The chain uses TRBV2 and TRBJ1-1, with TRBD1 matching over 8 bases. This CDR3 has 13 amino acids. The V segment lost 10 bases and the J segment 4 bases; nucleotides outside the gene matches: 8. Germline CDR1 SNHLY, CDR2 FYNNEI. This CDR3 reads CANVRQGFTEAFF. As DNA, the CDR3 is TGTGCCAACGTAAGACAGGGGTTCACTGAAGCTTTCTTT.

This chain uses TRBV7-9 with TRBJ1-6; D is unclear. Germline CDR1 SEHNR, CDR2 FQNEAQ (reference sequence). With 7 bases removed from V and 0 bases from J, the gap between germline ends came to 16 bases. This CDR3 contains 17 residues. In DNA, the CDR3 is TGTGCCAGCACCGTCGGAGGGTTGAGCTCCTATAATTCACCCCTCCACTTT. It encodes CASTVGGLSSYNSPLHF.

This sequence joins TRBV4-1 and TRBJ2-1, with D possibly being TRBD2 (6 bases). V was shortened by 0 bases and J by 4 bases, with 10 bases between the two germline ends. Germline V lookup: CDR1 MGHRA, CDR2 YSYEKL. CDR3 size: 15 residues. In DNA form, the CDR3 reads TGCGCCAGCAGCCAAGAAGGACTACCTTACAATGAGCAGTTCTTC. It is translated as CASSQEGLPYNEQFF.

The chain couples TRBV15 to TRBJ1-6; no reliable D call. Between the trimmed V and J ends, which lost 0 bases and 6 bases, there was a span of 12 bases. The CDR3 length is 16 residues. CDR1 and CDR2 from the germline V gene are LNHNV and YYDKDF (reference sequence). CDR3 bases: TGTGCCACCAGCAGAGAGACATCAACCAGTAATTCACCCCTCCACTTT. Protein: CATSRETSTSNSPLHF.

V and J are TRBV5-1 and TRBJ2-3, with a possible D match to TRBD2 (6 bases). V was clipped by 0 bases and J by 5 bases, with 10 bases between them. The CDR3 length is 14 residues. Germline-derived CDR1 and CDR2 are SGHRS and YFSETQ. CDR3 in DNA: TGCGCCAGCAGCTTGGCCCCCGGGGGAGATACGCAGTATTTT. It codes for CASSLAPGGDTQYF.

The chain combines TRBV11-2 with TRBJ1-2; TRBD1 aligns across 7 bases. V lost 4 bases, J lost 4 bases, and 6 bases stayed unmatched. The CDR3 is 14 amino acids. CDR1 is SGHAT and CDR2 is FQNNGV in the germline V gene. The CDR3 region has the DNA TGTGCCAGCAGCTCGATACAGGGGAGCTATGGCTACACCTTC. Translation: CASSSIQGSYGYTF.

V is TRBV5-1 and J is TRBJ1-2; perhaps TRBD1 as D (6 bases). Trimming took 2 bases from V and 3 from J, leaving 11 bases between them. The length of the CDR3 is 14 residues. Germline CDR1 is SGHRS and CDR2 is YFSETQ. This chain's CDR3 is CASSLRTEDYGYTF. CDR3 bases: TGCGCCAGCAGCTTAAGGACAGAGGACTATGGCTACACCTTC.

The chain employs TRBV19 and TRBJ2-7; a weak D match, TRBD2 (6 bases). From germline, CDR1 is LNHDA and CDR2 SQIVND (reference sequence). V shed 0 bases and J shed 2 bases, with 11 bases lying between them. The CDR3 runs to 15 residues. The CDR3 loop reads CASSIDRGRTYEQYF. As DNA, the CDR3 is TGTGCCAGTAGTATAGACCGGGGGAGGACCTACGAGCAGTACTTC.

A word on this clone: Other DNA variants within this sample encode the same CDR3. The chain combines TRBV28 with TRBJ2-7, with D possibly matching TRBD1 (6 bases). This CDR3 is built from 13 residues. Germline loops: CDR1 MDHEN, CDR2 SYDVKM. The V end lost 6 bases, the J end lost 2 bases, and 11 bases lay between the germline ends. Here the CDR3 reads CASSLGGPYEQYF. The CDR3 DNA follows: TGTGCCAGCAGCCTAGGGGGTCCCTACGAGCAGTACTTC.

J is TRBJ2-5 and V is TRBV25-1; 7 positions agree with TRBD2. CDR1 is MGHDK, CDR2 SYGVNS, per germline. The CDR3 is 15 residues long. With 6 bases clipped from V and 9 bases from J, the junction kept 16 bases outside the gene matches. The CDR3 loop is CASSHWGETRGAQYF. CDR3 coding DNA: TGTGCCAGCAGCCACTGGGGGGAGACCCGGGGGGCCCAGTACTTC.

V usage is TRBV29-1 and J usage is TRBJ2-7; 7 nucleotides line up with TRBD1. This CDR3 contains 13 residues. CDR1 SQVTM and CDR2 ANQGSEA come from the germline V gene. V gave up 4 bases and J gave up 4 bases; unmatched junction bases: 7. CDR3 region: CSVGRRQGYEQYF. CDR3 nucleotides: TGCAGCGTTGGTCGTCGACAGGGTTACGAGCAGTACTTC.

The chain joins TRBV5-6 to TRBJ1-1, with TRBD1 matching 8 bases. Trimming removed 3 bases from V and 5 bases from J; junction bases left unmatched: 6. CDR3 length: 14 amino acids. The V gene's germline CDR1 is SGHDT and CDR2 YYEEEE. CDR3 loop: CASSSTGGGTEAFF. The CDR3 coding sequence is TGTGCCAGCAGCTCCACAGGGGGGGGTACTGAAGCTTTCTTT.

J is TRBJ2-1 and V is TRBV6-6; 10 bases agree with TRBD2. This CDR3 has 16 amino acids. V lost 5 bases, J lost 6 bases, and 10 bases stayed unmatched. Germline values: CDR1 MNHNY, CDR2 SVGAGI (reference sequence). The CDR3 spells CASSQPWTSGFNEQFF. CDR3 nucleotides: TGTGCCAGCAGTCAGCCCTGGACTAGCGGCTTCAATGAGCAGTTCTTC.

V is TRBV9 and J is TRBJ1-1; 7 bases fit TRBD1. Germline-derived CDR1 and CDR2 are SGDLS and YYNGEE. The CDR3 has 13 amino acids. Trimming cost V 5 bases and J 7 bases; bases outside gene matches: 8. CDR3 sequence: CASSQGTAYEAFF. For the CDR3, the DNA is TGTGCCAGCAGTCAGGGGACAGCCTATGAAGCTTTCTTT. Full variable domain (rest looked up from reference TRBV9 and TRBJ1-1): DSGVTQTPKHLITATGQRVTLRCSPRSGDLSVYWYQQSLDQGLQFLIQYYNGEERAKGNILERFSAQQFPDLHSELNLSSLELGDSALYFCASSQGTAYEAFFGQGTRLTVV.

The chain uses TRBV6-5 and TRBJ1-1; D remains ambiguous. The V gene's germline CDR1 is MNHEY and CDR2 SVGAGI. V lost 2 bases and J 6 bases, leaving 7 bases between the germline ends. This CDR3 has 12 residues. This CDR3 reads CASSYATPEAFF. CDR3 in DNA: TGTGCCAGCAGTTACGCCACACCTGAAGCTTTCTTT.

The chain is built from TRBV6-1 and TRBJ1-5; D gene unclear. The germline V gene encodes CDR1 MNHNS and CDR2 SASEGT. V was clipped by 3 bases and J by 6 bases, with 9 bases between them. CDR3 length equals 13 residues. The CDR3 sequence is CASSDSRGQPQHF. CDR3 bases: TGTGCCAGCAGTGATTCGAGAGGTCAGCCCCAGCATTTT.

As DNA, the CDR3 is TGTGCCATCAGTGAATCCCAGAACACTGAAGCTTTCTTT. Protein product: CAISESQNTEAFF. This sequence joins TRBV10-3 and TRBJ1-1; D is unclear. V was trimmed by 3 bases and J by 1 base, leaving 6 bases between them. The CDR3 has 13 residues. CDR1 is ENHRY, CDR2 SYGVKD, per germline.

The chain combines TRBV5-6 with TRBJ2-1, with D possibly TRBD1 on 5 matching bases. Between the trimmed V and J ends, which lost 1 base and 6 bases, there was a span of 11 bases. Germline CDR1 reads SGHDT; CDR2 reads YYEEEE. The CDR3 totals 14 residues. CDR3 in DNA: TGTGCCAGCAGCTTGTATGCAGGGTCCAATGAGCAGTTCTTC. It yields the protein CASSLYAGSNEQFF.

The CDR3 DNA reads as TGTGCCAGCAGCGTAGGCGGTAGCGGGGGGATAAATGAGCAGTTCTTC. Protein sequence: CASSVGGSGGINEQFF. This rearrangement joins TRBV9 to TRBJ2-1; TRBD2 agrees at 10 bases. CDR1 SGDLS and CDR2 YYNGEE come from the germline V gene. This CDR3 has 16 amino acids. J gave up 7 bases and V 0 bases, and 7 bases lay outside the gene matches.

This chain uses TRBV5-4 with TRBJ2-2; maybe TRBD2 (7 bases). CDR1 SGHNT and CDR2 YYREEE come from the germline V gene (reference sequence). The CDR3 runs to 16 residues. V was cut by 4 bases and J by 1 base, with 14 bases left in between. The CDR3 nucleotides are TGTGCCAGCAGCCGGGGGGCTACACAGAACACCGGGGAGCTGTTTTTT. It translates to CASSRGATQNTGELFF.